These 30 T cell receptor beta chains were sequenced from one sample in a study of CD8+ T cells in alopecia areata. cDNA prepared by RNA extraction and subsequent reverse transcription served as the template for sequencing. Method: immunoSEQ multiplex PCR; TCRdb's copy keeps in-frame clones and lacks some. The sample holds about 150,000 clones, 45% to 60% seen once. Sequenced material: CD4+ T cells sorted from blood. The receptors come from a human donor with alopecia areata.

The table lists this clone with a count of one. CDR3 amino acids: CASSQETGPYYEQYF. The CDR3 coding sequence is TGCGCCAGCAGCCAAGAGACAGGCCCCTATTACGAGCAGTACTTC. V usage is TRBV4-1 and J usage is TRBJ2-7; perhaps TRBD1 as D (6 bases). CDR1 and CDR2 from the germline V gene are MGHRA and YSYEKL. Between the trimmed V and J ends, which lost 0 bases and 4 bases, there was a span of 13 bases. This CDR3 contains 15 residues.

This clone has a handful of counts. The V and J genes are TRBV6-5 and TRBJ2-5; D remains unclear. Trimming removed 0 bases from V and 2 bases from J, with 10 bases in between. The CDR3 length is 15 residues. CDR1 and CDR2 (germline): MNHEY, SVGAGI. Here the CDR3 reads CASSYSVTNQETQYF. CDR3 DNA sequence: TGTGCCAGCAGTTACTCCGTTACAAATCAAGAGACCCAGTACTTC.

V gene TRBV7-3 combines with J gene TRBJ1-1; no definite D call. Germline V gene lookup returns CDR1 SGHTA and CDR2 FQGTGA. V lost 2 bases to trimming and J lost 7 bases, with 11 bases between them. This CDR3 comprises 13 residues. This CDR3 is CASSLDPGGEAFF. CDR3 bases: TGTGCCAGCAGCTTAGACCCGGGTGGTGAAGCTTTCTTT.

This clone appeared a few times. The V and J genes are TRBV7-9 and TRBJ2-5; 7 nucleotides match TRBD2. V shed 1 base and J 13 bases; nucleotides not matched to a gene: 12. CDR1 and CDR2 (germline): SEHNR, FQNEAQ (reference sequence). This CDR3 spans 14 amino acids. CDR3 sequence (DNA): TGTGCCAGCAGCTTAGAAGCTAGCGGAGGGGATCGGTACTTC. Encoded protein: CASSLEASGGDRYF.

This chain connects TRBV28 to TRBJ1-5, with D unresolved. V shed 5 bases and J shed 0 bases, with 14 bases lying between them. The CDR3 length is 16 residues. The V gene's germline CDR1 is MDHEN and CDR2 SYDVKM. CDR3 in DNA: TGTGCCAGCAGTCCGCAACCAGGATATAGCAATCAGCCCCAGCATTTT. Translation gives CASSPQPGYSNQPQHF.

The chain links TRBV5-1 to TRBJ2-1; D is uncertain. Trimming took 7 bases from V and 12 from J, leaving 14 bases between them. Germline V gene data show CDR1 as SGHRS and CDR2 as YFSETQ. The CDR3 spans 11 residues. CDR3 bases: TGCGCCAGCCATAGAGATACATCGCAGTTCTTC. Translation gives CASHRDTSQFF.

This clone has just a few counts. This chain uses TRBV7-3 with TRBJ1-1; D gene ambiguous. Germline CDR1 is SGHTA and CDR2 is FQGTGA. V shed 5 bases and J shed 0 bases, with 16 bases lying between them. This CDR3 contains 16 residues. This chain's CDR3 is CASSPGPSSLNTEAFF. DNA for the CDR3: TGTGCCAGCAGCCCGGGCCCTTCTTCCCTGAACACTGAAGCTTTCTTT. Looking up the rest from reference TRBV7-3 and TRBJ1-1 gives the full variable domain: GAGVSQTPSNKVTEKGKYVELRCDPISGHTALYWYRQSLGQGPEFLIYFQGTGAADDSGLPNDRFFAVRPEGSVSTLKIQRTERGDSAVYLCASSPGPSSLNTEAFFGQGTRLTVV.

This chain connects TRBV4-1 to TRBJ2-7, with 7 bases matching TRBD2. V trimming: 3 bases; J trimming: 0 bases; junction bases outside the gene matches: 5. Germline V gene lookup returns CDR1 MGHRA and CDR2 YSYEKL. This CDR3 spans 15 amino acids. The CDR3 loop reads CASSHPPGGSYEQYF. Here the CDR3 DNA reads TGCGCCAGCAGCCATCCCCCGGGGGGCTCCTACGAGCAGTACTTC.

The sample holds a few counts of this clone. The chain couples TRBV2 to TRBJ1-5, with D unclear. The CDR3 contains 13 residues. The V end was cut by 2 bases, the J end by 9 bases, with 11 bases between. Germline values: CDR1 SNHLY, CDR2 FYNNEI. CDR3 protein: CASSENIPWPQHF. The CDR3 region has the DNA TGTGCCAGCAGTGAAAATATCCCTTGGCCCCAGCATTTT.

The V gene is TRBV7-8, the J gene TRBJ2-5; either TRBD1 or TRBD2 may fit D (5 bases each). V gave up 1 base and J gave up 1 base, with 10 bases separating them. The CDR3 consists of 15 residues. CDR1 is SGHVS and CDR2 is FQNEAQ in the germline V gene. The CDR3 protein is CASSLVTGAQETQYF. The CDR3, as DNA: TGTGCCAGCAGCTTAGTAACCGGGGCCCAAGAGACCCAGTACTTC.

The sample holds one count of this clone. The rearrangement joins TRBV5-1 to TRBJ2-1; weak D call: TRBD2 (5 bases). V lost 1 base and J 9 bases, leaving 14 bases between the germline ends. This CDR3 is 14 amino acids long. Germline CDR1 reads SGHRS; CDR2 reads YFSETQ. The CDR3 DNA sequence: TGCGCCAGCAGCTTGAAGGACTCCTTCAGTGAGCAGTTCTTC. Translated: CASSLKDSFSEQFF.

This clone was observed a few times. V and J are TRBV29-1 and TRBJ1-2; D gene unclear. The germline CDR1 and CDR2 sequences are SQVTM and ANQGSEA. The CDR3 is 16 amino acids. V dropped 5 bases and J dropped 0 bases, with 19 bases sitting between them. CDR3 protein: CSVTQLTSGSNYGYTF. The CDR3 DNA reads as TGCAGCGTTACCCAACTAACGTCCGGATCTAACTATGGCTACACCTTC.

The CDR3 loop reads CASSLGSGETQYF. The CDR3 DNA sequence: TGTGCCAGCAGCTTAGGCTCAGGAGAGACCCAGTACTTC. The chain employs TRBV13 and TRBJ2-5; D gene uncertain. Germline V gives CDR1 PRHDT, CDR2 FYEKMQ (reference sequence). V lost 0 bases to trimming and J lost 4 bases, with 6 bases between them. The CDR3 covers 13 residues.

This chain joins TRBV7-2 and TRBJ1-5, with a possible D match to TRBD1 (6 bases). The CDR3 is 15 residues long. V lost 1 base to trimming and J lost 7 bases, with 14 bases between them. Germline values: CDR1 SGHTA, CDR2 FQGNSA. Here the CDR3 DNA reads TGTGCCAGCAGCTTAGGCTCTACAGGGTACCAGCCCCAGCATTTT. It translates to CASSLGSTGYQPQHF.

This chain's CDR3 is CAIRPGQGMRNEQFF. CDR3 DNA: TGTGCCATCAGACCTGGACAGGGGATGAGAAATGAGCAGTTCTTC. The chain uses TRBV10-3 and TRBJ2-1; the match to TRBD1 covers 9 bases. The CDR3 runs to 15 residues. The J segment lost 7 bases and the V segment lost 6 bases, leaving 10 bases of the junction unmatched. Germline V CDR1 and CDR2: ENHRY, SYGVKD.

This CDR3 reads CSVAGDRFVGTDTQYF. In DNA form, the CDR3 reads TGCAGCGTTGCCGGAGACAGATTCGTGGGCACAGATACGCAGTATTTT. The chain carries TRBV29-1 and TRBJ2-3; tentatively, D is TRBD1 (5 bases). V was shortened by 4 bases and J by 1 base, with 18 bases between the two germline ends. In germline, CDR1 is SQVTM, CDR2 ANQGSEA. The CDR3 length is 16 residues.

This rearrangement joins TRBV18 to TRBJ1-1; D ambiguous. The CDR3 spans 14 residues. The germline V and J ends were trimmed by 2 bases and 3 bases, with 10 bases remaining between them. The germline CDR1 and CDR2 sequences are KGHSH and LQKENI. The CDR3 sequence is CASSPTDGHTEAFF. The CDR3, as DNA: TGTGCCAGCTCACCAACTGACGGGCACACTGAAGCTTTCTTT.

This clone was seen more than once but under ten times. This chain links TRBV29-1 with TRBJ2-4; 9 bases map to TRBD1. The germline V gene encodes CDR1 SQVTM and CDR2 ANQGSEA. V lost 4 bases to trimming and J lost 6 bases; unmatched junction nucleotides: 1. This CDR3 contains 12 residues. DNA of the CDR3: TGCAGCGTTGTGGACAGGGGAAACATTCAGTACTTC. It specifies CSVVDRGNIQYF.

This clone was picked up one time. The rearrangement joins TRBV27 to TRBJ2-7; 9 nucleotides match TRBD1. This CDR3 has 17 amino acids. Germline CDR1 is MNHEY and CDR2 is SMNVEV (reference sequence). J gave up 2 bases and V 6 bases, and 14 bases lay outside the gene matches. The CDR3 bases are TGTGCCAGCAGCAAAAAGAAACCGGGACAGGGAGCCTACGAGCAGTACTTC. It encodes CASSKKKPGQGAYEQYF.

The gene calls are TRBV29-1 and TRBJ2-1; D is tentatively TRBD1 or TRBD2 (5 bases each). The CDR3 totals 15 residues. The ends were cut back, 7 bases at V and 5 bases at J, with 21 bases in the middle. Germline V gene data show CDR1 as SQVTM and CDR2 as ANQGSEA. The CDR3 nucleotides read TGCAGCGCGATAACTAGGGGACCCGGTCACAATGAGCAGTTCTTC. Its translation: CSAITRGPGHNEQFF.

This clone turned up a few times. V usage is TRBV29-1 and J usage is TRBJ2-5; tentatively, D is TRBD1 (5 bases). The CDR3 has 13 residues. The germline gives CDR1 SQVTM, CDR2 ANQGSEA. V gave up 1 base and J gave up 5 bases, with 11 bases separating them. The CDR3 DNA reads TGCAGCGTTGAAGTGGTAGGGGCCGAGACCCAGTACTTC. Encoded protein: CSVEVVGAETQYF.

This clone was counted between two and nine times. The CDR3 is CASSGGYEQYF. The CDR3 DNA reads TGTGCCAGCAGCGGCGGCTACGAGCAGTACTTC. The chain combines TRBV14 with TRBJ2-7; the D is unclear. The CDR3 is 11 residues long. Germline CDR1 SGHDN, CDR2 FVKESK. Trimming stripped 5 bases from V and 3 bases from J, with 5 bases between.

V usage is TRBV18 and J usage is TRBJ1-5; weak D call: TRBD1 (5 bases). The CDR3 extends over 12 amino acids. Germline values: CDR1 KGHSH, CDR2 LQKENI. Trimming pared 1 base from V and 7 bases from J, leaving 5 bases between. CDR3 coding DNA: TGTGCCAGCTCACCACAGGGGCAGCCCCAGCATTTT. Amino acid sequence: CASSPQGQPQHF. The full variable domain, completed using reference TRBV18 and TRBJ1-5, is NAGVMQNPRHLVRRRGQEARLRCSPMKGHSHVYWYRQLPEEGLKFMVYLQKENIIDESGMPKERFSAEFPKEGPSILRIQQVVRGDSAAYFCASSPQGQPQHFGDGTRLSIL.

Written as DNA, the CDR3 is TGCGCCAGCAGCTGGCAAAGGCCAATAGACAATGAGCAGTTCTTC. Protein sequence: CASSWQRPIDNEQFF. The genes are TRBV5-1 and TRBJ2-1; D gene uncertain. The CDR3 has 15 residues. Between the trimmed V and J ends, which lost 3 bases and 5 bases, there was a span of 15 bases. Germline-derived CDR1 and CDR2 are SGHRS and YFSETQ.

This clone has more than one count but fewer than ten. The gene calls are TRBV29-1 and TRBJ2-7; D might be TRBD1 (5 bases). Germline V gene sequence: CDR1 SQVTM, CDR2 ANQGSEA. V was pared by 6 bases and J by 6 bases, with 15 bases between. CDR3 size: 12 residues. The CDR3 protein is CSVSRGGGEQYF. CDR3 in DNA: TGCAGCGTGTCTAGGGGTGGTGGCGAGCAGTACTTC.

DNA of the CDR3: TGTGCCAGCAGTCGACAGGGTTTAAGGAACATTCAGTACTTC. Translated, it gives CASSRQGLRNIQYF. The chain joins TRBV28 to TRBJ2-4, with 7 bases lining up with TRBD1. Looked up from germline, CDR1 is MDHEN and CDR2 is SYDVKM. CDR3 size: 14 residues. V shed 5 bases and J 7 bases; nucleotides not matched to a gene: 8.

This chain links TRBV2 with TRBJ2-3, with 7 bases that match TRBD1. Germline lookup yields CDR1 SNHLY and CDR2 FYNNEI. The CDR3 runs 14 residues. V lost 6 bases to trimming and J lost 5 bases; unmatched junction nucleotides: 8. Here the CDR3 DNA reads TGTGCCAGCAGCGATCAGGGGGATCTAGATACGCAGTATTTT. This encodes CASSDQGDLDTQYF.

The chain has TRBV28 and TRBJ2-1; 7 bases are shared with TRBD1. Losses at the gene ends were 5 bases for V and 6 bases for J; bases not matched to a gene: 7. The CDR3 totals 14 residues. The germline gives CDR1 MDHEN, CDR2 SYDVKM. This CDR3 is CASSRDRALNEQFF. CDR3 bases: TGTGCCAGCAGTAGGGACAGAGCACTCAATGAGCAGTTCTTC.

This clone was observed a handful of times. J is TRBJ2-1 and V is TRBV9, with 7 bases matching TRBD2. Germline-derived CDR1 and CDR2 are SGDLS and YYNGEE. CDR3 length: 13 amino acids. Losses at the gene ends were 4 bases for V and 5 bases for J; bases not matched to a gene: 3. CDR3 residues: CASSKGLHNEQFF. CDR3 coding DNA: TGTGCCAGCAGCAAGGGACTACACAATGAGCAGTTCTTC.

The rearrangement links TRBV27 to TRBJ1-5; D call uncertain. Trimming removed 3 bases from V and 6 bases from J, with 9 bases in between. The CDR3 is made up of 13 amino acids. Germline V gene data show CDR1 as MNHEY and CDR2 as SMNVEV (reference sequence). CDR3 sequence: CASSLVKGQPQHF. CDR3 nucleotides: TGTGCCAGCAGTTTGGTTAAGGGTCAGCCCCAGCATTTT.